What follows are 11 T cell receptor beta chains derived from one specimen sequenced in a study of a mutant IDH1 vaccine in newly diagnosed glioma. The antigens of these receptors remain unknown. Generated by immunoSEQ multiplex PCR, the TCRdb table keeps only in-frame clones and is missing some. The sample includes around 34,000 clones, 81% of them seen just once. As to time point: week 23, last vaccination. Vaccination used 300 ug of mutant IDH1 20-mer peptide per dose, with topical imiquimod. This specimen consisted of PBMCs, obtained from a glioma patient whose treatment included an IDH1 peptide vaccine. The receptors originated from a man between 35 and 55 years old with glioma.

The rearrangement links TRBV23-1 to TRBJ1-1; D is uncertain. TRBV23-1 is given ORF status, its function remaining uncertain. The V end was cut by 0 bases, the J end by 5 bases, with 19 bases between. CDR3 length equals 17 residues. For the CDR3, the DNA is TGCGCCAGCAGTCAATCGCAGGCGCGAGAGGCTAGAACTGAAGCTTTCTTT. It yields the protein CASSQSQAREARTEAFF.

The chain recombines TRBV5-1 with TRBJ2-6; D remains unclear. In germline, CDR1 is SGHRS, CDR2 YFSETQ. The CDR3 extends over 17 amino acids. With 0 bases removed from V and 1 base from J, the gap between germline ends came to 11 bases. The CDR3 loop reads CASSLALLMSGANVLTF. The CDR3 DNA reads TGCGCCAGCAGCTTGGCCCTTTTAATGTCTGGGGCCAACGTCCTGACTTTC. The whole variable domain, filled in from reference TRBV5-1 and TRBJ2-6, reads KAGVTQTPRYLIKTRGQQVTLSCSPISGHRSVSWYQQTPGQGLQFLFEYFSETQRNKGNFPGRFSGRQFSNSRSEMNVSTLELGDSALYLCASSLALLMSGANVLTFGAGSRLTVL.

This chain uses TRBV5-4 with TRBJ2-5, with TRBD2 as a possible D gene (5 bases). This CDR3 has 14 residues. The ends were cut back, 0 bases at V and 2 bases at J, with 8 bases in the middle. Germline values: CDR1 SGHNT, CDR2 YYREEE (reference sequence). The CDR3 loop is CASSLGGEQETQYF. CDR3 bases: TGTGCCAGCAGCTTGGGTGGGGAGCAAGAGACCCAGTACTTC.

The chain uses TRBV7-9 and TRBJ2-7, with 7 bases lining up with TRBD2. V trimming: 5 bases; J trimming: 3 bases; junction bases outside the gene matches: 7. Germline CDR1 SEHNR, CDR2 FQNEAQ (reference sequence). CDR3 length: 14 amino acids. The CDR3 DNA reads as TGTGCCAGCAGCACAACCGGGAGGAACTACGAGCAGTACTTC. This gives the protein CASSTTGRNYEQYF.

As DNA, the CDR3 is TGTGCCAGCAGTTACCGAGGGGAAGCCGGGGAGCTGTTTTTT. Translation: CASSYRGEAGELFF. The rearrangement joins TRBV6-5 to TRBJ2-2; perhaps D is TRBD1 or TRBD2 (5 bases each). This CDR3 has 14 residues. Germline CDR1 reads MNHEY; CDR2 reads SVGAGI. V shed 2 bases and J shed 6 bases, with 10 bases lying between them.

CDR3: CASSLGQFTGANVLTF. CDR3 nucleotides: TGTGCCAGCAGCTTGGGCCAGTTCACAGGGGCCAACGTCCTGACTTTC. The chain recombines TRBV5-6 with TRBJ2-6; D is undetermined. The germline gives CDR1 SGHDT, CDR2 YYEEEE. Trimming took off 0 bases at V and 4 bases at J, with 11 bases between the two ends. This CDR3 has 16 residues.

The chain joins TRBV9 to TRBJ2-1; 11 bases align to TRBD1. This CDR3 is 15 amino acids long. The V segment lost 0 bases and the J segment 12 bases; nucleotides outside the gene matches: 8. The germline V gene has CDR1 SGDLS and CDR2 YYNGEE. CDR3 in amino acids: CASSVEVGQGVGQFF. The CDR3 DNA sequence: TGTGCCAGCAGCGTAGAAGTGGGACAGGGGGTAGGGCAGTTCTTC.

The gene calls are TRBV2 and TRBJ2-5; 8 bases fit TRBD2. The DNA matches TRBJ2-7 better at its end, which makes the J call doubtful. Germline V gene lookup returns CDR1 SNHLY and CDR2 FYNNEI. The CDR3 has 19 residues. CDR3 bases: TGTGCCAGCAGTGAATGGGGCGTCGTAGCGGGGAATCTGTCCTACGAGCAGTACTTC. Encoded protein: CASSEWGVVAGNLSYEQYF.

The gene calls are TRBV15 and TRBJ1-5, with D maybe TRBD1 (5 bases). The CDR3 has 13 amino acids. From germline, CDR1 is LNHNV and CDR2 YYDKDF (reference sequence). Trimming removed 0 bases at V and 10 bases at J, with 10 bases between. The DNA for the CDR3 is TGTGCCACCAGCAGAGATTGGGGGTCACCCCAGCATTTT. It specifies CATSRDWGSPQHF.

The CDR3 DNA sequence: TGCGCCAGCAGCTTGGGGCAGGGTAGGAATGAGCAGTTCTTC. The encoded protein is CASSLGQGRNEQFF. V gene TRBV5-1 combines with J gene TRBJ2-1, with D possibly TRBD1 on 5 matching bases. V was clipped by 0 bases and J by 7 bases, with 11 bases between them. Germline CDR1 reads SGHRS; CDR2 reads YFSETQ. CDR3 length: 14 residues.

The rearrangement links TRBV28 to TRBJ1-2, with D possibly being TRBD1 (6 bases). The length of the CDR3 is 13 residues. Trimming took off 7 bases at V and 4 bases at J, with 13 bases between the two ends. The germline V gene encodes CDR1 MDHEN and CDR2 SYDVKM. This chain's CDR3 is CASTFRGPYGYTF. CDR3 nucleotide sequence: TGTGCCAGCACCTTCAGGGGACCCTATGGCTACACCTTC.